Listed below are T cell receptor beta chains from one sample, sequenced in a study of T-cell memory formation after mild COVID-19. TCRdb passed the 5' RACE reads through MiXCR, listing each CDR3 protein once. This table has under 700,000 distinct CDR3 sequences, just over 20% appearing once. Sequenced input: PBMCs or a T cell subset sorted from them (not recorded which). Receptors originate from an adult woman who had mild COVID-19 (a few samples of this study predate the infection). Cell type and time point are not known. CDR3s include the opening cysteine and the closing phenylalanine or tryptophan.

>11|TRBV5-1|TRBJ2-1
CASRSTNEQFF
>12|TRBV20-1|TRBJ1-2
CSARTGAAGYTF
>15|TRBV4-1|TRBJ1-5
CASSQGTASNQPQHF
>13|TRBV7-9|TRBJ2-2
CASSSFLAGELFF
>14|TRBV20-1|TRBJ1-5
CSARAGQGNQPQHF
>12|TRBV29-1|TRBJ1-2
CSADGDTHGYTF
>13|TRBV29-1|TRBJ1-1
CSGVSGILTEAFF
>12|TRBV7-9|TRBJ1-1
CASSLEISRTFF
>13|TRBV9|TRBJ1-1
CASRGGSNTEAFF
>14|TRBV28|TRBJ2-7
CASRPTGSGDEQYF
>12|TRBV30|TRBJ2-3
CAWARGADTQYF
>18|TRBV5-1|TRBJ2-1
CASSYGLAGGNSYNEQFF
>14|TRBV10-3|TRBJ2-7
CAISELAGLYEQYF
>12|TRBV20-1|TRBJ1-1
CSARPGGTEAFF
>15|TRBV5-5|TRBJ2-2
CASSSTSGGVGELFF
>13|TRBV4-3|TRBJ2-5
CASSQGLTETQYF
>14|TRBV4-1|TRBJ2-7
CASSQVGNTDEQYF
>15|TRBV7-3|TRBJ2-3
CASSTAGGFTDTQYF
>12|TRBV3-1|TRBJ2-3
CASSHWGDTQYF
>16|TRBV5-1|TRBJ2-7
CASSSLGQDPSYEQYF
>14|TRBV12-3/TRBV12-4|TRBJ1-2
CASSPTGENYGYTF
>17|TRBV9|TRBJ2-2
CASSPGGGLANTGELFF
>16|TRBV18|TRBJ2-7
CASSPLGTGGTYEQYF
>14|TRBV20-1|TRBJ1-2
CSASLESGIGGYTF
>16|TRBV5-1|TRBJ2-6
CASSLAEASGANVLTF
>16|TRBV12-3/TRBV12-4|TRBJ1-3
CASTLGTGLTGNTIYF
>12|TRBV7-2|TRBJ2-7
CASSLRSPWPHF